The T cell receptor (beta chain) described here comes from a study of shared clonotypes between healthy human individuals (dated by TCRdb to about 2020). Regarding the study in general: The cohort comprised two women and a few men aged 18 to 49 years. For each donor, three plates each were used for CD4 naive and CD4 memory, two plates were used for CD8 naive, and one plate was used for CD8 memory. The study deeply sequenced blood TCR repertoires of about 5 healthy adults to estimate repertoire size and the extent of clonotype sharing between individuals. Libraries were prepared and TCR repertoires were sequenced by different laboratories using diverse techniques, in order to increase sequencing depth and limit assay-specific biases. Leukapheresis yielded between about 0.94 and 8.9 billion PBMCs per donor. What the work shows at the level of the full study, not this receptor alone: Clonotypes shared by all four sorted-subset donors showed higher generation probabilities than non-shared clonotypes. Sampling was restricted to blood, and TCR repertoires in tissue are likely to differ from TCR repertoires in blood. Because the study included a small number of donors, the genetic and exposure-history diversity represented was limited. Incomplete sequencing was indicated by rarefaction of sorted-subset datasets, despite the large sequencing depth. Naive subsets generally had larger estimated clonotype richness than memory subsets. Pairwise subsampling led to the expectation that sequencing depth would affect the degree of clonotype sharing among donors. Sharing across a few donors was observed for around 4.8% of naive CD4, about 3.2% of naive CD8, over 2% of memory CD4, and around 0.4% of memory CD8 clonotypes.

For this chain, trimming is 6 bases at the V end and 5 bases at the J end, and the number of junction bases without a gene match is 6. According to the germline V gene, CDR1 reads KGHSH and CDR2 reads LQKENI. Counted from cysteine to phenylalanine, this CDR3 has 15 amino acids. Of all the DNA, just the CDR3 is kept, 45 bases in frame from base 1. For this clone: The specificity of this receptor is unknown. The sample holds no much larger clone one base away, and base qualities are not on file.

TCR CDR3 regions were amplified from genomic DNA by multiplex PCR using the deep immunoSEQ assay. For each cell subset, the extracted genomic DNA was distributed evenly across all wells of several immunoSEQ 96-well plates, and each plate served as one replicate. For sorted subsets, about 200 ng genomic DNA, equal to tens of thousands of T cell genomes, was loaded into each replicate PCR. Purified libraries were quantified with a Qubit 3.0 fluorometer, sized on a Bioanalyzer 2100, and re-quantified with the KAPA Library Quantification kit. Every immunoSEQ 96-well plate was sequenced on a separate single-read 150-cycle Illumina NextSeq 550 flow cell. Per the original workflow: Because the immunoSEQ output included only junctional sequences and no quality scores, the filtering could not be the same as the filtering used for full-length reads. Sequences were annotated with PyIR, a Python wrapper for IgBLAST v1.9, using IMGT germline references to assign V/J genes and CDR3. Reads were removed for weak V/J assignments (E-value above 1e-6), missing CDR3, stop codons, out-of-frame junctions, or ambiguous translated residues. V3J clonotypes were defined by identical inferred V gene, J gene, and CDR3 amino acid sequence. Percentage overlap between repertoires was calculated by dividing the number of shared unique clonotypes by the size of the smaller repertoire. Richness of each repertoire was evaluated using RTK rarefaction, the Chao1 estimator, and Recon v2.1 estimates of unobserved clonotypes. Generation probabilities for all TCRbeta clonotypes obtained by the gDNA method from a handful of donors were computed using OLGA. TCRdb retrieved this table from immuneACCESS and kept in-frame rearrangements only. Not all clones are present; in checked studies, unresolved V genes account for under half, and no reason is known for the remainder. V, J and clone size reflect that table, while D and trimming were determined from the DNA. Here the sample has roughly 2 million clones; around 95% occur a single time. Approximately 0.13% of the sample belongs to the ten largest clones.

Healthy HIV-negative adults with no recently reported acute infections or vaccinations were included as donors. Every donor was a Caucasian adult residing in Nashville, Tennessee, USA. CD4+ T cells were enriched by magnetic negative selection; naive cells were then positively selected on CD45RA, and the negative fraction formed the memory subset. Blood was collected by leukapheresis, and PBMCs were isolated by Ficoll-Histopaque density gradient centrifugation and then cryopreserved in liquid nitrogen vapor phase. Analytical flow cytometry was used to check the purity and quantity of each magnetically sorted T cell population. Each sorted fraction had its genomic DNA isolated and then quantified by UV absorbance on a Nanodrop 2000c.

The sequenced material came from naive CD4+ T cells sorted from blood. The cell subset or site tag for this specimen amounts to: CD45RA+ positively selected. This receptor chain uses TRBV18 and TRBJ2-5; 13 middle bases align to TRBD2. This receptor was identified in a man aged 18 to 29 in good health. The CDR3 here reads CASSSGTSGVETQYF. The DNA sequence is TGTGCCAGCTCTTCCGGGACTAGCGGGGTTGAGACCCAGTACTTC.